This TCR beta chain is drawn from a study of Ad26.COV2.S vaccination and SARS-CoV-2 variants (dated by TCRdb to the early 2020s). Turning to the overall study: Donors in the vaccine arm were drawn from COV1001, a phase I-IIa trial of Ad26.COV2.S in healthy adults that was multicentre, randomized, double-blind and placebo-controlled. The TCR-sequenced set comprised approximately 32 samples: some 20 Ad26.COV2.S vaccine recipients, 5 placebo recipients and 8 SARS-CoV-2 convalescent individuals. Sequencing of the TCRbeta repertoire served to evaluate the specificity and breadth of SARS-CoV-2-reactive T cell receptors following Ad26.COV2.S vaccination. Ad26.COV2.S was administered intramuscularly at 5 x 10^10 or 1 x 10^11 viral particles, either as a single shot or as two shots given 56 days apart. Trial participants were randomized into five groups of five, in which low-dose or high-dose Ad26.COV2.S was given once or twice, or placebo was given on both occasions. Investigators remained blinded to trial group allocation during experiments and outcome assessment.

Points the paper makes about the study in general: It was noted by the authors that total T cell responses may have been underestimated by the TCR breadth and depth analyses. After vaccination, substantial breadth of spike-specific CD8+ and CD4+ T cell responses was reported. Ad26.COV2.S recipients had higher spike-specific TCR breadth than placebo recipients (P = 0.0014). Comparing responses between vaccine doses or regimens was not something the study was powered to do. Vaccine and placebo recipients had similar non-spike TCR breadth, a finding consistent with the vaccine containing only spike.

What this sample's treatment or condition label stands for: over 15 received Ad26.COV2.S at low or high dose, single or two shots; roughly five received placebo; per-sample allocation not given. Repertoires of vaccine and placebo recipients were sequenced from samples taken on day 63 after the first injection. Cohort 1b enrolled about two dozen adults aged 18-55 years at a single site in Boston, USA, between 29 July and 7 August 2020. Ad26.COV2.S was a replication-incompetent adenovirus type 26 vector that expressed a prefusion-stabilized SARS-CoV-2 spike protein derived from the original Wuhan strain. This clone showed up just once. Its antigen is unknown. No much larger clonotype is one base removed from it; base qualities were not supplied. TCRbeta CDR3 regions were sequenced with the immunoSEQ Assay. After extraction, genomic DNA underwent amplification by bias-controlled multiplex PCR, followed by high-throughput sequencing. For the original study's pipeline: To quantify the absolute abundance of every unique TCRbeta CDR3 region, sequences were collapsed and filtered. T cell fraction was estimated by normalizing TCRbeta template counts to usable DNA, with usable DNA measured through amplification of reference genes found in all nucleated cells. Repertoire TCRs were annotated as SARS-CoV-2-specific when V gene, CDR3 amino acid sequence and J gene were exactly matched to a known reactive TCR set. The reference SARS-CoV-2 TCR set came from MIRA and was filtered for enrichment in COVID-19-positive ImmuneCODE repertoires, removing public or cross-reactive TCRs. Using the MIRA antigens, annotated TCRs were further analysed by specific ORF or by position within an ORF. Breadth was defined as annotated unique rearrangements over total unique productive rearrangements; depth was the summed frequency of those rearrangements. Group comparisons of TCR breadth used two-sided Wilcoxon rank-sum tests. Sourced from immuneACCESS, this table was stored by TCRdb with only in-frame sequences that have V and J called. A share of the clones is absent; for the studies checked, an unresolved V gene accounts for under half, and the remainder has no known explanation. Clone size and V and J calls were adopted from that table, with D and trimming inferred from the DNA. The sample records more than 400,000 clones, roughly 90% of which are singletons. The leading ten clones occupy more than 1.5% of the sample.

CDR1 MNHEY and CDR2 SVGAGI were looked up in the germline V gene. Including the terminal cysteine and phenylalanine, the CDR3 comprises 13 residues. The retained sequence is limited to the CDR3, 39 bases, with the frame set at the first base. V gives up 0 bases and J gives up 4 bases, and the segment between their germline ends measures 6 bases. The chain was built from TRBV6-5 and TRBJ1-2; there is no confident call for the D gene. This clonotype originated in a person aged 18-65 years who received the Ad26.COV2.S COVID-19 vaccine or a placebo. The sequencing used peripheral blood, collected in a trial of Ad26.COV2.S vaccine versus placebo. The bases read TGTGCCAGCAGTTACTCGTCCCTCTATGGCTACACCTTC. Its product reads: CASSYSSLYGYTF.